Given below is one T cell receptor delta chain in context. Which antigen it targets is not known. This DNA translates differently at residue 11 from the TCRdb protein, which is that of a much larger clone; a read error is likely, and the protein shown is the DNA's own translation. Including the terminal cysteine and phenylalanine, the CDR3 comprises 16 residues. The kept DNA is CDR3 alone, 48 bases in frame from the first base. Trimming costs V 3 bases and J 8 bases, and their ends lie 24 bases apart. The germline V gene provides CDR1 GEAIGNYY and CDR2 EKD. The data belong to a study of gamma-delta T cells after stem cell transplantation (dated by TCRdb to about 2016). Library generation was performed with RT-PCR. Sequenced using an Illumina MiSeq. TCRdb called clones from the public reads with CATT, and repeated DNA sequences were later combined into one row. The sample contains roughly 14,000 delta-chain clones, less than 10% of them found a single time. The top ten constitute around 64% of the sample.

The V and J segments used are TRDV2 and TRDJ1; matching of 6 bases hints at TRDD3 as the D gene. The specimen was gamma-delta T cells. This receptor was taken from a human donor. It is not recorded whose cells these are; they may come from a transplant donor. The encoded CDR3 is CACDPVNVLGGAKLIF. Read as DNA, the sequence is TGTGCCTGTGACCCCGTTAATGTACTGGGAGGAGCCAAACTCATCTTT.